The T cell receptor (beta chain) described here comes from a study of blood T cell repertoires in COVID-19. As for the study in general: The samples span acute and convalescent COVID-19 from the United States, Italy and Spain. T cells, B-cell-depleted T cells, or PBMCs provided the cDNA or gDNA that served as material.

Data came from immunoSEQ multiplex PCR; TCRdb stores just in-frame clones and leaves some out. The table has tens of thousands of clones, approximately 86% seen once. The CDR3 spans 10 residues. CDR1 and CDR2 from the germline V gene are LNHDA and SQIVND (reference sequence). V was clipped by 6 bases and J by 6 bases, with 5 bases between them. The V gene is TRBV19, the J gene TRBJ1-2, with D uncertain. Source material: peripheral blood. The TCR comes from a human donor in a cohort sampled during active COVID-19. The DNA for the CDR3 is TGTGCCAGTAGCAGGAATGGCTACACCTTC. Translating gives CASSRNGYTF.